What follows describes a single TCR beta chain. The target of this receptor is not known. No base quality information exists; no much larger clone differs at one position. The CDR3 regions of human TCRbeta chains were subjected to immunosequencing. The authors' pipeline ran thus. TCRs in the repertoires were compared against a reference library of SARS-CoV-2-specific TCRs that had been generated with the MIRA antigen-specificity platform. Breadth was defined as the fraction of unique TCRs that were SARS-CoV-2-associated. Depth was defined as the fraction of total T cells that were SARS-CoV-2-associated. Using the MIRA data, each spike-specific TCR was mapped to the spike region that the TCR reacts to and placed in a CD4 or CD8 class. Log10-transformed breadth and depth values were compared by one-way ANOVA with Sidak's multiple comparisons tests. As stored in TCRdb, this immuneACCESS dataset retains in-frame rearrangements with V and J assigned. A fraction of the clones does not appear; measured against another copy, unresolved V genes explain less than half of the discrepancy, and the remainder lacks a known reason. V and J calls and clone size are those listed in that table; D and trimming were worked out from the DNA. The sample records 100,000 to 150,000 clones, roughly 90% of which are singletons. The top ten clonotypes cover 3.5% to 5% of the sample.

The data derive from a study of T cell responses to AZD1222 COVID-19 vaccine (dated by TCRdb to the early 2020s). In the study overall: AZD1222 recipients given second doses at about 4 weeks or at about 12 weeks were pooled, since spike-specific TCR depth and breadth were not found to differ between the two schedules. TCR sequencing was performed for more than 230 trial participants, of whom about 210 were given two doses of AZD1222 and approximately 26 were given two doses of MenACWY control vaccine. Trial participants were enrolled by age into subgroups of 18-55, 56-69 and 70-plus years, and around 150, 29 and 61 TCR-sequenced participants, respectively, were included in these subgroups. Overall results and qualifications from the work: The 56-69-year group was small, and its depth increase did not reach significance, likely because of low power. Conclusions about previously exposed vaccinees were limited because only a handful of AZD1222 recipients were SARS-CoV-2 seropositive at baseline. Because no day 14 peak-response samples were available, the repertoires could be characterized only after the peak T cell response. After two AZD1222 doses, spike-specific TCR breadth and depth were significantly higher than at day 0 and than in MenACWY recipients. Participants were mostly white British and included more females than males, and it was suggested by the authors that clonal diversity may have been underestimated. Epitopes outside the regions mutated in the B.1.351 and B.1.1.7 variants were reportedly recognized by nearly half of the unique spike-specific TCRs. The vaccine-associated CD4 TCRs covered the entire spike protein, and the dominant responses fell in regions 160-218 and 743-854.

The time point label, read with the paper, signifies: baseline before first vaccination. Vaccinee samples came from UK trials COV001 and COV002, including a single-blind randomized controlled phase 2/3 trial of AZD1222 (ChAdOx1 nCoV-19) in healthy adults. Trial participant PBMC samples were collected at day 0 and day 28 after the second dose for TCRbeta chain sequencing. The CDR3 goes from the cysteine to the phenylalanine over 15 residues. Of all the DNA, just the CDR3 is kept, 45 bases in frame from base 1. Sequences SGHTA (CDR1) and FQGNSA (CDR2) are obtained from the germline V gene. Trimming takes 2 bases from V and 0 bases from J, and the germline ends sit 10 bases apart.

Rearrangement joined TRBV7-2 to TRBJ1-1, with no confidently assigned D gene. The sample here was peripheral blood, taken on day 0 of AZD1222 vaccination. The TCR sequence derives from an adult in good health. The nucleotide sequence reads TGTGCCAGCAGCTTATCTGGGAGCTTGAACACTGAAGCTTTCTTT. It is translated as CASSLSGSLNTEAFF.